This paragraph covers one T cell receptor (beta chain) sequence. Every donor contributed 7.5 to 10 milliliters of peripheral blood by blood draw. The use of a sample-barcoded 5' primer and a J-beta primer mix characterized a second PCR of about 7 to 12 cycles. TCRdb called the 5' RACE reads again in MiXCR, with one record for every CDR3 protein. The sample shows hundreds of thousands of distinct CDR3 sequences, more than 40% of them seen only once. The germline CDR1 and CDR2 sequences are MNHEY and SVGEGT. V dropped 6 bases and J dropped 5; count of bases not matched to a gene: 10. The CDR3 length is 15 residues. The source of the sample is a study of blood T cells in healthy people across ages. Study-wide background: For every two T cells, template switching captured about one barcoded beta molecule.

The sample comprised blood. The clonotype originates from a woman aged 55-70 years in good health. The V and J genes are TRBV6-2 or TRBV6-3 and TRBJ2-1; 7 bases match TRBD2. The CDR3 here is CASSQTSEINNEQFF. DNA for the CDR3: TGTGCCAGCAGCCAAACTAGCGAAATAAACAATGAGCAGTTCTTC.